Following are 8 T cell receptor beta chains from one sample sequenced in a study of CD8 T cells in ankylosing spondylitis. TCRdb used MiXCR to reprocess the 5' RACE reads, holding one entry per CDR3 protein. The table includes 250,000 to 350,000 distinct CDR3 sequences, roughly 20% detected once. The sequenced sample was blood, either unsorted or a sorted T cell fraction (not recorded which). These receptors came from a male donor with ankylosing spondylitis or in good health (not recorded which).

The J gene is TRBJ2-5, the V gene TRBV9, with D unresolved. Germline assignment: CDR1 SGDLS and CDR2 YYNGEE. With 4 bases removed from V and 5 bases from J, the gap between germline ends came to 9 bases. The CDR3 runs to 12 residues. CDR3 bases: TGTGCCAGCAGCATATCCATCGAGACCCAGTACTTC. Encoded protein: CASSISIETQYF.

This chain connects TRBV3-1 to TRBJ2-1, with TRBD2 identical over 10 bases. CDR1 is LGHDT, CDR2 YNNKEL, per germline (reference sequence). The CDR3 is made up of 15 amino acids. V was clipped by 4 bases and J by 6 bases; unmatched bases: 6. CDR3 amino acids: CASSRPSGSPNEQFF. CDR3 sequence (DNA): TGTGCCAGCAGCCGACCTAGCGGGAGCCCCAATGAGCAGTTCTTC.

This clonotype was detected only a few times. The chain carries TRBV28 and TRBJ2-3, with 10 bases identical to TRBD2. With V trimmed by 4 bases and J by 0 bases, 7 bases remained unmatched. The germline V gene has CDR1 MDHEN and CDR2 SYDVKM. This CDR3 contains 17 residues. The DNA for the CDR3 is TGTGCCAGCAGTTCTTGGACTAGCGGAGTAAGCACAGATACGCAGTATTTT. Translated: CASSSWTSGVSTDTQYF.

The sample holds a few counts of this clonotype. The rearrangement uses TRBV18 and TRBJ2-7; D unclear. Germline V gives CDR1 KGHSH, CDR2 LQKENI. This CDR3 is built from 11 residues. The V end was cut by 4 bases, the J end by 5 bases, with 6 bases between. For the CDR3, the DNA is TGTGCCAGCTCACAGGGTAACGAGCAGTACGTC. Its translation is CASSQGNEQYV.

The V and J genes are TRBV6-2 or TRBV6-3 and TRBJ2-7; D unclear. Trimming stripped 2 bases from V and 1 base from J, with 9 bases between. The germline V gene encodes CDR1 MNHEY and CDR2 SVGEGT. CDR3 size: 14 residues. The CDR3 DNA is TGTGCCAGCAGTTACCCCACGGAGTCCTACGAGCAGTACGTC. This translates into CASSYPTESYEQYV.

On this clonotype itself: One base away lies a much larger clone, so this may be a sequencing read error. The chain employs TRBV2 and TRBJ2-5, with D unclear. There are 11 residues in the CDR3. The ends were cut back, 8 bases at V and 5 bases at J, with 9 bases in the middle. Germline V gene sequence: CDR1 SNHLY, CDR2 FYNNEI. CDR3 nucleotide sequence: TGTGCCAGCGTCCCGATGGAGACCCAGTACTTC. Protein: CASVPMETQYF.

This clonotype was detected only a few times. This chain connects TRBV6-1 to TRBJ2-5; TRBD1 matches at 10 bases. CDR3 size: 14 residues. Germline-derived CDR1 and CDR2 are MNHNS and SASEGT. Trimming at V came to 7 bases and at J to 3 bases, leaving 5 bases not matched to a gene. In DNA form, the CDR3 reads TGTGCCAGCAACGGACAGGGGGGTAAAGAGACCCAGTACTTC. This gives the protein CASNGQGGKETQYF.

This clonotype was seen a few times. This chain uses TRBV27 with TRBJ2-1; D not resolved. Trimming removed 4 bases from V and 7 bases from J, with 14 bases in between. The germline V gene has CDR1 MNHEY and CDR2 SMNVEV (reference sequence). This CDR3 region has 14 residues. CDR3 coding DNA: TGTGCCAGCAGTTCTCTGTCCGGGCGGAATGAGCAGTTCTTC. Translating gives CASSSLSGRNEQFF.